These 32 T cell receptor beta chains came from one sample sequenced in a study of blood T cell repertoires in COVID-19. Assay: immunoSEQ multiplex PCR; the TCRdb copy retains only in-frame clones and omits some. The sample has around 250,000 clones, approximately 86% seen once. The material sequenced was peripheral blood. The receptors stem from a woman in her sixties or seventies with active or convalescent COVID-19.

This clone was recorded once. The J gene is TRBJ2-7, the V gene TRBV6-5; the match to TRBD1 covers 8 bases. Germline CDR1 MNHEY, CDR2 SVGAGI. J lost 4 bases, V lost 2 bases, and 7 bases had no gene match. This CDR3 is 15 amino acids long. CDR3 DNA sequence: TGTGCCAGCAGTTACGGTCGGACAGGGTCTTACGAGCAGTACTTC. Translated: CASSYGRTGSYEQYF.

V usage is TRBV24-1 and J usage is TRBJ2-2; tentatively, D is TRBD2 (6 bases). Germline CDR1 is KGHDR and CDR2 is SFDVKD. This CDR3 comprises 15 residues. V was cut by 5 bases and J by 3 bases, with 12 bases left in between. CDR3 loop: CATSAGEAHTGELFF. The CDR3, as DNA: TGTGCCACCAGTGCGGGGGAGGCCCACACCGGGGAGCTGTTTTTT.

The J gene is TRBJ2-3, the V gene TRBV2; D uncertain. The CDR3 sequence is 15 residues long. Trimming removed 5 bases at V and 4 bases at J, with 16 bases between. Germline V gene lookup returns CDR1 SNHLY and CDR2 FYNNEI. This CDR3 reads CASSSARNSADTQYF. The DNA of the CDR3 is TGTGCCAGCAGTTCCGCTAGAAATTCAGCAGATACGCAGTATTTT.

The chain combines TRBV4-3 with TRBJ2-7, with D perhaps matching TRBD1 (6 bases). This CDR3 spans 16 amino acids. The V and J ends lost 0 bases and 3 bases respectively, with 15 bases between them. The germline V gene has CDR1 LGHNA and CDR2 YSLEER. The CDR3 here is CASSQDKETGVYEQYF. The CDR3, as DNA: TGCGCCAGCAGCCAAGATAAGGAGACAGGAGTCTACGAGCAGTACTTC.

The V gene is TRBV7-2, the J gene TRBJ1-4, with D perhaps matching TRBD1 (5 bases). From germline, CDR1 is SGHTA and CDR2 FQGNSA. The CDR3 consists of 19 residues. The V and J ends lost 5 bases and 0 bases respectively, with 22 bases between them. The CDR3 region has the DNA TGTGCCAGCAGCGATCCGATACCGGGACGGAGGGCAACTAATGAAAAACTGTTTTTT. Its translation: CASSDPIPGRRATNEKLFF.

CDR3 sequence reads: CAPRDSGANVLTF. The CDR3 DNA reads as TGTGCCCCCAGGGACTCTGGGGCCAACGTCCTGACTTTC. The gene calls are TRBV2 and TRBJ2-6; D perhaps matches TRBD1 (5 bases). Germline CDR1 is SNHLY and CDR2 is FYNNEI. The CDR3 runs 13 residues. Trimming left V 11 bases short and J 0 bases short, with 8 bases between.

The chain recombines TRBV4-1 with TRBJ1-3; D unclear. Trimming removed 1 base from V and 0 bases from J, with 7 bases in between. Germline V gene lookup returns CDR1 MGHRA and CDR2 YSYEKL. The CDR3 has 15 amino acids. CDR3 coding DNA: TGCGCCAGCAGCCAAGGCTACCCCTCTGGAAACACCATATATTTT. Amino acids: CASSQGYPSGNTIYF.

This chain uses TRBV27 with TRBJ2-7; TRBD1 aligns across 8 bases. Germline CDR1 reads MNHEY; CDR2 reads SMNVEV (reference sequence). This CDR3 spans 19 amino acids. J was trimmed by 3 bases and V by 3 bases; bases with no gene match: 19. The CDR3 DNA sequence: TGTGCCAGCAGTTTCCGCACTCCGGGACAGGTTAGACGGGACTACGAGCAGTACTTC. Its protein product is CASSFRTPGQVRRDYEQYF.

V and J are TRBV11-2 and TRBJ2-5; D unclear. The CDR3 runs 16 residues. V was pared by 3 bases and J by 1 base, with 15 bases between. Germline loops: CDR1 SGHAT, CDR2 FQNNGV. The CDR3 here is CASSFSVEVSQETQYF. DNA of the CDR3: TGTGCCAGCAGCTTTAGTGTCGAGGTCAGCCAAGAGACCCAGTACTTC.

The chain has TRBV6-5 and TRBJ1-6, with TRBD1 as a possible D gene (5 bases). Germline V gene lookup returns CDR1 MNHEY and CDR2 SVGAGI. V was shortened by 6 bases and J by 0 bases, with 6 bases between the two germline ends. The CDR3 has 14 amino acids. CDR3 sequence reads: CASSQGSYNSPLHF. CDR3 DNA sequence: TGTGCCAGCAGCCAGGGCTCCTATAATTCACCCCTCCACTTT.

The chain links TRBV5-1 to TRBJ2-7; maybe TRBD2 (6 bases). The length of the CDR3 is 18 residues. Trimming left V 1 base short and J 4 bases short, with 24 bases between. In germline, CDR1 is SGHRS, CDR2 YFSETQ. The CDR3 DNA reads TGCGCCAGCAGCTTGAAAGGAGCTAGCACTAGCTTCACTTACGAGCAGTACTTC. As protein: CASSLKGASTSFTYEQYF.

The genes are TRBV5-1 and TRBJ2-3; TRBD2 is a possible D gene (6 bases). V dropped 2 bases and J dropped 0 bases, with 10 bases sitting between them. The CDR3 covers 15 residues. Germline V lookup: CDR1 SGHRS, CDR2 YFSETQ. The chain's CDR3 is CASSFDGTSTDTQYF. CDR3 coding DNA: TGCGCCAGCAGCTTCGACGGGACTAGCACAGATACGCAGTATTTT.

The CDR3 is CASSKDSPNTGELFF. CDR3 bases: TGTGCCAGCAGCAAGGACAGTCCGAACACCGGGGAGCTGTTTTTT. This chain connects TRBV7-9 to TRBJ2-2, with D perhaps TRBD1 (6 bases). The V and J ends lost 5 bases and 0 bases respectively, with 10 bases between them. In germline, CDR1 is SEHNR, CDR2 FQNEAQ (reference sequence). The CDR3 extends over 15 amino acids.

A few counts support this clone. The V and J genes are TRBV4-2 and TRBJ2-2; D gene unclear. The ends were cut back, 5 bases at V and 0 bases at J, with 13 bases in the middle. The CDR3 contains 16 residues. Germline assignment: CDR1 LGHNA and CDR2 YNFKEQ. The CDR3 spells CASSALGISNTGELFF. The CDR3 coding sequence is TGTGCCAGCAGCGCCTTGGGCATCTCGAACACCGGGGAGCTGTTTTTT.

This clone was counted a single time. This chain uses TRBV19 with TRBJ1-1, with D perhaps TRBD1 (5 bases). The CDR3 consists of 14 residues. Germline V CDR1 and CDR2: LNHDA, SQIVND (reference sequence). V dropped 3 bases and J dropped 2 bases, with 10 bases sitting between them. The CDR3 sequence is CASSIVTANTEAFF. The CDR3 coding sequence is TGTGCCAGTAGTATTGTGACAGCCAACACTGAAGCTTTCTTT.

The DNA for the CDR3 is TGCAGTGCTAGTAAAGGTACAGGGACTAGTCAGCCCCAGCATTTT. This encodes CSASKGTGTSQPQHF. This chain joins TRBV20-1 and TRBJ1-5; TRBD1 is a possible D gene (6 bases). V lost 3 bases and J lost 6, with 18 bases in between. CDR1 is DFQATT, CDR2 SNEGSKA, per germline (reference sequence). The CDR3 is made up of 15 amino acids.

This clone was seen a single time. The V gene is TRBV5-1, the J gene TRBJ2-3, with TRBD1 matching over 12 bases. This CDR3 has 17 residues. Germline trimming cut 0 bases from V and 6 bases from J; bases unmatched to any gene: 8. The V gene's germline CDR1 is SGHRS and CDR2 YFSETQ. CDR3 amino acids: CASSLEPQGQGADTQYF. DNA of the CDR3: TGCGCCAGCAGCTTGGAGCCCCAGGGACAGGGGGCGGATACGCAGTATTTT.

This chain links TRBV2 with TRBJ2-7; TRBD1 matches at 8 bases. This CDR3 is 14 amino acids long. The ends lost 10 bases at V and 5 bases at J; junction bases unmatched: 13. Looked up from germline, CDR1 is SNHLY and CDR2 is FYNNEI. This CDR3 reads CATQGQGKRDEQYF. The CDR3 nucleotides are TGTGCCACCCAAGGACAGGGTAAACGCGACGAGCAGTACTTC.

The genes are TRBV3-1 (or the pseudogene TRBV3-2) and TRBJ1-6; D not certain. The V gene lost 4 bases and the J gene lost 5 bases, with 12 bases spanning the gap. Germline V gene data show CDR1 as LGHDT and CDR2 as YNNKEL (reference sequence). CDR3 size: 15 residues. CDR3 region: CASSPLTQNNSPLHF. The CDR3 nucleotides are TGTGCCAGCAGCCCCCTTACACAGAATAATTCACCCCTCCACTTT.

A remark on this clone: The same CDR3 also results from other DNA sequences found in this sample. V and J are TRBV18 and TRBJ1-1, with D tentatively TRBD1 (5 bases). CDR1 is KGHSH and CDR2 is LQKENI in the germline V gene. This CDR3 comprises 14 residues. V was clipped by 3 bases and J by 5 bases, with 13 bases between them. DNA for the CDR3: TGTGCCAGCTCACCCCAGGGTGGCGTAACTGAAGCTTTCTTT. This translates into CASSPQGGVTEAFF.

CDR3 sequence reads: CASSSRTGVLNTEAFF. CDR3 sequence (DNA): TGTGCCAGCAGCTCCCGGACAGGAGTTTTGAACACTGAAGCTTTCTTT. The rearrangement joins TRBV7-2 to TRBJ1-1; 7 positions agree with TRBD1. CDR1 and CDR2 (germline): SGHTA, FQGNSA. This CDR3 has 16 residues. After removal of 4 bases from V and 0 bases from J, the junction contained 8 bases not matched to a gene.

CDR3 loop: CASSQAGTGRDSPLHF. CDR3 DNA: TGCGCCAGCAGCCAAGCCGGGACAGGGAGGGATTCACCCCTCCACTTT. The V gene is TRBV4-3, the J gene TRBJ1-6; TRBD1 agrees at 9 bases. Germline CDR1 reads LGHNA; CDR2 reads YSLEER. V dropped 1 base and J dropped 8; count of bases not matched to a gene: 6. This CDR3 has 16 residues.

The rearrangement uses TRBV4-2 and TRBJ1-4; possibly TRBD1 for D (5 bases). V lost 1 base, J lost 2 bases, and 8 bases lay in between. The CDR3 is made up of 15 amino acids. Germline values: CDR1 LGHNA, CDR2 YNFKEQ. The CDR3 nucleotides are TGTGCCAGCAGCCAAGGGGGGGGGACTAATGAAAAACTGTTTTTT. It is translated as CASSQGGGTNEKLFF.

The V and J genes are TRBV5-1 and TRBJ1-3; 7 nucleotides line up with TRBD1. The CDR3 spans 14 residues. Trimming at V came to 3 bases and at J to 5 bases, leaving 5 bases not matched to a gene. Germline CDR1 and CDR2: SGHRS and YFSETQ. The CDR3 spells CASSSGQVRNTIYF. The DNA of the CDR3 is TGCGCCAGCAGCTCCGGACAGGTCCGAAACACCATATATTTT.

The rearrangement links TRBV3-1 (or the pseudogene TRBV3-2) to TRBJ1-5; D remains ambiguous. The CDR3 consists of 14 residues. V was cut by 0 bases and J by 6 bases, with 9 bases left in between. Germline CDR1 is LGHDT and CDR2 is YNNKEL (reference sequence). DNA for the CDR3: TGTGCCAGCAGCCAAGATGCCGGGATTCAGCCCCAGCATTTT. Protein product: CASSQDAGIQPQHF.

As DNA, the CDR3 is TGTGCCAGCAGTCGCACCGGGACAGCAGAAAAACTGTTTTTT. Its protein is CASSRTGTAEKLFF. The chain links TRBV27 to TRBJ1-4, with TRBD1 identical over 7 bases. The CDR3 loop spans 14 amino acids. The junction had 8 bases not matched to a gene; V was cut back by 5 bases and J by 8 bases. Germline CDR1 MNHEY, CDR2 SMNVEV (reference sequence).

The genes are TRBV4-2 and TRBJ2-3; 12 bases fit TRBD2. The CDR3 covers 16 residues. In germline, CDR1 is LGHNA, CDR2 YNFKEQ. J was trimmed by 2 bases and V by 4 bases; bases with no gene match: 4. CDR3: CASSRGLAGSTDTQYF. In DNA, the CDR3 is TGTGCCAGCAGCCGGGGACTAGCGGGCTCCACAGATACGCAGTATTTT.

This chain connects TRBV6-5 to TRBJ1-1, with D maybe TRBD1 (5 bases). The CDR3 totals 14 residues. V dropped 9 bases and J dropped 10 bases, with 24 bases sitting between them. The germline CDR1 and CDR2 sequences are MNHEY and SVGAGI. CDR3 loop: CASCTRVDVVGAFF. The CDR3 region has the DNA TGTGCCAGTTGTACCAGGGTTGATGTGGTGGGAGCTTTCTTT.

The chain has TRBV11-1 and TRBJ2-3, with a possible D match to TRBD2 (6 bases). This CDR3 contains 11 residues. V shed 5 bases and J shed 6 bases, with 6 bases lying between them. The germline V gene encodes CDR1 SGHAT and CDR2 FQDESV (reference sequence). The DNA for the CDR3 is TGTGCCAGCAGCGGGGGGGATACGCAGTATTTT. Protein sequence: CASSGGDTQYF.

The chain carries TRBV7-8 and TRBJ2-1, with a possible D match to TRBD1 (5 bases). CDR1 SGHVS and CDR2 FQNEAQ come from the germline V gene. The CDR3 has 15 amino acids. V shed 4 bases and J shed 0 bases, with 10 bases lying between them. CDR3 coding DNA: TGTGCCAGCAGCTCCCTCCAGGGCTCCTACAATGAGCAGTTCTTC. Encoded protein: CASSSLQGSYNEQFF.

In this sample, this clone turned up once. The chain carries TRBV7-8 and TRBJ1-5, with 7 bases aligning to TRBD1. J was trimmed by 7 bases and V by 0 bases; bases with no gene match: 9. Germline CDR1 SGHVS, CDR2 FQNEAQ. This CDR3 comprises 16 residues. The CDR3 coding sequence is TGTGCCAGCAGCTTAGCGCAGGGGGGCGCTGGGCAGCCCCAGCATTTT. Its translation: CASSLAQGGAGQPQHF.

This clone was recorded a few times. CDR3 DNA sequence: TGTGCCAGTACTGAGATTCCAGGGTACTATGGCTACACCTTC. Residues: CASTEIPGYYGYTF. The rearrangement links TRBV19 to TRBJ1-2; D may be TRBD1 (5 bases). The germline V and J ends were trimmed by 7 bases and 3 bases, with 15 bases remaining between them. The CDR3 spans 14 residues. Germline V gene data show CDR1 as LNHDA and CDR2 as SQIVND (reference sequence).